This T cell receptor beta chain was sequenced for a study of identical twins. The CDR3 runs 15 residues. The V gene end was trimmed by 5 bases and the J gene end by 1 base; junction bases not matched to a gene: 7. Germline V gene sequence: CDR1 SEHNR, CDR2 FQNEAQ (reference sequence). This clonotype was observed a few times. Its specificity is not known. A template switching step contributed a universal primer site, while unique molecular identifiers were present in the cDNA. TCRdb fed the 5' RACE reads into MiXCR, producing one record per CDR3 protein. The top ten hold 35% to 50% of the sample, which has roughly 190,000 distinct CDR3 sequences, more than 15% seen once. Donors were all healthy Caucasians. Findings and limits, study-wide: The conclusions drew on cross-sectional statistical analysis instead of tracking the same donors.

The same specimen was also included in a second study, on T cells expressing NK-cell markers. That work adds: Underlying the TCR beta repertoires were sorted CD3+CD56+NKG2C+, CD3+CD56+NKG2C- and CD3+CD56-NKG2C+ T cells.

Sample: CD8+ T cells sorted from blood. The origin of this receptor is a woman in her late teens or twenties in good health. V usage is TRBV7-9 and J usage is TRBJ1-1; 7 bases match TRBD1. The CDR3 region is CASSPGGLGNTEAFF. The CDR3 bases are TGTGCCAGCAGCCCAGGGGGGTTAGGGAACACTGAAGCTTTCTTT.